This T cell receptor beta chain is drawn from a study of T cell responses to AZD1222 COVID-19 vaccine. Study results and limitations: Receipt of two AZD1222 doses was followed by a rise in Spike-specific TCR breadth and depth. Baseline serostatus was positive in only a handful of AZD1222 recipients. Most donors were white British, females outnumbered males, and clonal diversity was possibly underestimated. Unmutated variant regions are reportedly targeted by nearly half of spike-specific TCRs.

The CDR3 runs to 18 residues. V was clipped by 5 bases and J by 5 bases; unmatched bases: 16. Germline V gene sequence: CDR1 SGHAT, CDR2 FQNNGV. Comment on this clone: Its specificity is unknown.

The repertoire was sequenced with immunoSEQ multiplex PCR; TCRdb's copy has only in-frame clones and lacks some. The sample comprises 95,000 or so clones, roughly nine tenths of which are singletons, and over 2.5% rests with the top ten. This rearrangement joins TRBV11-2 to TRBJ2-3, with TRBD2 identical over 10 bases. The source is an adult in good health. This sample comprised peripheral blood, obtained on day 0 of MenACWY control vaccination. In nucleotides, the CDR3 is TGTGCCAGCAGCATCCTGGGGGCTAGCGGGGGCCGGGGAGATACGCAGTATTTT. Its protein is CASSILGASGGRGDTQYF.